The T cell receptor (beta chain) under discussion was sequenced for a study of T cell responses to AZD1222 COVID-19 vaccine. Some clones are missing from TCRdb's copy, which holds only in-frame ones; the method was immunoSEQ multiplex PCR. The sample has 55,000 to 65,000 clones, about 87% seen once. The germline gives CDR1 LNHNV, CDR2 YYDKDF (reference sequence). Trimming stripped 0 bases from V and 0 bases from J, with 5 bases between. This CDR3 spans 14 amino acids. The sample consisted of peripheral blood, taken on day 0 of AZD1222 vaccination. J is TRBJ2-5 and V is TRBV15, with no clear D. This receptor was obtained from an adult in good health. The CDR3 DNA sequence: TGTGCCACCAGCAGAGATAGGTACCAAGAGACCCAGTACTTC. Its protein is CATSRDRYQETQYF.